This T cell receptor (beta chain) emerged from a study of control samples from healthy donors and cancer patients (dated by TCRdb to 2018 to 2020). The library was built by means of the immunoSEQ multiplex PCR assay. TCRdb mirrors the immuneACCESS table, restricted to in-frame sequences. Some clones are absent from its copies; in checked studies, under half trace to an unresolved V gene, and the reason for the others is unknown. This sample comprises 90,000 to 150,000 clones, approximately 88% of them detected only once. The ten top clones hold less than 4% of the sample. The CDR3 contains 13 residues, cysteine and phenylalanine counted. Here the CDR3 DNA is all that survives: 39 bases in frame from base 1. Deletion took 2 bases off V and 7 bases off J, with a span of 8 bases between the germline ends. Via the germline V gene, CDR1 is SGHTA and CDR2 FQGNSA. As regards this clone: This clone's antigen is unknown. No much larger clone exists at a distance of one base, and base qualities are not known.

Sequences were obtained from blood. This sequence originates from a man in his forties or fifties in good health. This chain is built from TRBV7-2 and TRBJ1-4, with the D gene too uncertain to name. Read as DNA, the sequence is TGTGCCAGCAGCTTATTAAAGGGTGAAAAACTGTTTTTT. Translated, it reads CASSLLKGEKLFF.